This entry lists 20 T cell receptor beta chains sequenced from one sample in a study of T cells after yellow fever vaccination. TCRdb analysed the 5' RACE reads with MiXCR anew, one entry per CDR3 protein. The table records some 560,000 distinct CDR3 sequences, less than 20% of them present only once. Sequencing was performed on PBMCs, taken 15 days after the yellow fever booster vaccination. All receptors derive from a man aged 30-40 years who received the YFV17D yellow fever vaccine.

Only a few counts were recorded for this clonotype. V gene TRBV27 combines with J gene TRBJ2-3; 11 nucleotides match TRBD2. This CDR3 is built from 17 residues. The junction had 8 bases not matched to a gene; V was cut back by 4 bases and J by 2 bases. The V gene's germline CDR1 is MNHEY and CDR2 SMNVEV (reference sequence). The CDR3 sequence is CASSSRTSGPITDTQYF. CDR3 sequence (DNA): TGTGCCAGCAGTTCCCGGACTAGCGGGCCCATCACAGATACGCAGTATTTT.

This clonotype was observed once. The rearrangement links TRBV21-1 to TRBJ2-3; TRBD1 is the table's D call, not checked against the DNA. TRBV21-1 is tagged as a pseudogene. CDR3 length: 15 amino acids. The CDR3 nucleotides are TGTGCCAGCAGCAAAGCCCCCCCGGGTAAAGATACGCAGTATTTT. This sequence encodes CASSKAPPGKDTQYF.

This clonotype was seen more than once but under ten times. V and J are TRBV28 and TRBJ2-1; 16 bases align to TRBD2. The CDR3 loop spans 19 amino acids. J gave up 2 bases and V 5 bases, and 9 bases lay outside the gene matches. In germline, CDR1 is MDHEN, CDR2 SYDVKM. In nucleotides, the CDR3 is TGTGCCAGCAGTCCCGTCCCGGGACTAGCGGGAGGGCCCTACAATGAGCAGTTCTTC. This translates into CASSPVPGLAGGPYNEQFF. Full variable domain (rest looked up from reference TRBV28 and TRBJ2-1): DVKVTQSSRYLVKRTGEKVFLECVQDMDHENMFWYRQDPGLGLRLIYFSYDVKMKEKGDIPEGYSVSREKKERFSLILESASTNQTSMYLCASSPVPGLAGGPYNEQFFGPGTRLTVL.

The chain's CDR3 is CASSSLAGSGEQYF. In DNA, the CDR3 is TGTGCCAGCAGCTCCCTAGCGGGGTCCGGGGAGCAGTACTTC. V usage is TRBV11-2 and J usage is TRBJ2-7, with 9 bases identical to TRBD2. The CDR3 extends over 14 amino acids. Germline V lookup: CDR1 SGHAT, CDR2 FQNNGV. V shed 4 bases, J shed 7 bases, and the junction held 8 bases outside the gene matches.

J is TRBJ2-7 and V is TRBV3-1, with D perhaps being TRBD1 or TRBD2 (5 bases each). CDR3 length: 18 amino acids. V dropped 5 bases and J dropped 4 bases, with 27 bases sitting between them. CDR1 and CDR2 from the germline V gene are LGHDT and YNNKEL (reference sequence). CDR3 coding DNA: TGTGCCAGCAGCTCCGAAACCGCTTTGGGGGACCGCCCATACGAGCAGTACTTC. Amino acid sequence: CASSSETALGDRPYEQYF.

This clonotype was detected a few times. The chain combines TRBV7-3 with TRBJ2-1, with 7 bases aligning to TRBD1. Germline values: CDR1 SGHTA, CDR2 FQGTGA. This CDR3 has 13 residues. After removal of 4 bases from V and 9 bases from J, the junction contained 6 bases not matched to a gene. CDR3 region: CASSSATGSEQFF. The CDR3 DNA reads as TGTGCCAGCAGCTCCGCGACAGGGAGTGAGCAGTTCTTC.

The sample holds a few counts of this clonotype. This sequence joins TRBV10-3 and TRBJ2-1; D remains unclear. CDR3 size: 14 residues. V lost 4 bases and J 6 bases, leaving 13 bases between the germline ends. Germline CDR1 is ENHRY and CDR2 is SYGVKD. As DNA, the CDR3 is TGTGCCATCAGTGGGGAACCTAGAATCAATGAGCAGTTCTTC. It codes for CAISGEPRINEQFF.

This clonotype is a singleton in its sample. The rearrangement links TRBV6-1 to TRBJ2-6, with 8 bases lining up with TRBD1. Trimming at V came to 7 bases and at J to 1 base, leaving 6 bases not matched to a gene. Germline loops: CDR1 MNHNS, CDR2 SASEGT. This CDR3 is built from 16 residues. CDR3 in DNA: TGTGCCAGCACCACACAGGGGGAGTCTGGGGCCAACGTCCTGACTTTC. Protein sequence: CASTTQGESGANVLTF.

The genes are TRBV6-1 and TRBJ2-2; D gene uncertain. V lost 8 bases, J lost 3 bases, and 10 bases lay in between. Per germline, CDR1 MNHNS and CDR2 SASEGT. The CDR3 runs to 13 residues. The CDR3 loop is CASERWDTGELFF. In DNA, the CDR3 is TGTGCCAGCGAGAGGTGGGACACCGGGGAGCTGTTTTTT.

This clonotype came up a few times. The chain carries TRBV20-1 and TRBJ2-3; D ambiguous. The CDR3 is 12 amino acids. The V gene's germline CDR1 is DFQATT and CDR2 SNEGSKA (reference sequence). V was trimmed by 0 bases and J by 2 bases, leaving 3 bases between them. Written as DNA, the CDR3 is TGCAGTGCTAGAGAAGACACAGATACGCAGTATTTT. Residues: CSAREDTDTQYF.

J is TRBJ2-1 and V is TRBV15; 7 positions agree with TRBD2. V shed 6 bases and J 5 bases; nucleotides not matched to a gene: 10. Germline V CDR1 and CDR2: LNHNV, YYDKDF (reference sequence). The CDR3 totals 15 residues. The DNA for the CDR3 is TGTGCCACCAGGATGGGGGGGTCGGTCCACAATGAGCAGTTCTTC. Its protein product is CATRMGGSVHNEQFF.

The chain links TRBV20-1 to TRBJ1-5, with 9 bases matching TRBD1. The V and J ends lost 0 bases and 0 bases, in that order; junction bases with no gene match: 6. The germline gives CDR1 DFQATT, CDR2 SNEGSKA (reference sequence). The CDR3 is 17 residues long. Written as DNA, the CDR3 is TGCAGTGCTAGAGATCCGGGACAGGGTGCTAGCAATCAGCCCCAGCATTTT. Amino acids: CSARDPGQGASNQPQHF.

This chain uses TRBV7-9 with TRBJ2-7; 9 nucleotides match TRBD2. This CDR3 region has 16 residues. Per the germline V gene, CDR1 is SEHNR and CDR2 is FQNEAQ (reference sequence). The junction had 8 bases not matched to a gene; V was cut back by 1 base and J by 4 bases. The CDR3 DNA reads as TGTGCCAGCAGCTTAGTTTTAGCGGGAGAAGGTTACGAGCAGTACTTC. It is translated as CASSLVLAGEGYEQYF.

The V call is TRBV20-1, the J call TRBJ2-7; D is perhaps TRBD1 (6 bases). Per germline, CDR1 DFQATT and CDR2 SNEGSKA (reference sequence). Trimming took 3 bases from V and 3 from J, leaving 15 bases between them. The CDR3 spans 14 residues. Here the CDR3 reads CSASTGQNNYEQYF. DNA of the CDR3: TGCAGTGCTAGTACCGGACAGAACAACTACGAGCAGTACTTC.

This chain uses TRBV6-5 with TRBJ2-7; perhaps TRBD2 as D (5 bases). CDR1 is MNHEY and CDR2 is SVGAGI in the germline V gene. The germline V and J ends were trimmed by 2 bases and 7 bases, with 12 bases remaining between them. The CDR3 is made up of 13 amino acids. CDR3 amino acids: CASSYEFPGEQYF. In DNA, the CDR3 is TGTGCCAGCAGTTACGAGTTTCCGGGAGAGCAGTACTTC.

This clonotype occurred a few times. V gene TRBV20-1 combines with J gene TRBJ2-1, with 8 bases identical to TRBD1. Trimming at V came to 5 bases and at J to 11 bases, leaving 17 bases not matched to a gene. The CDR3 runs to 15 residues. The V gene's germline CDR1 is DFQATT and CDR2 SNEGSKA (reference sequence). This chain's CDR3 is CSALGQGETLTKQFF. The CDR3 DNA reads TGCAGTGCTTTAGGACAGGGCGAGACCCTCACCAAGCAGTTCTTC.

The chain recombines TRBV7-2 with TRBJ2-7; D is unclear. The CDR3 covers 16 residues. Trimming left V 2 bases short and J 2 bases short, with 16 bases between. Germline V lookup: CDR1 SGHTA, CDR2 FQGNSA. The CDR3 coding sequence is TGTGCCAGCAGCTTAATGGTGGTGAGACCGGCCTACGAGCAGTACTTC. It yields the protein CASSLMVVRPAYEQYF.

This clonotype appeared many times. V gene TRBV5-1 combines with J gene TRBJ2-7; D uncertain. Germline V gene lookup returns CDR1 SGHRS and CDR2 YFSETQ. The length of the CDR3 is 16 residues. V was trimmed by 0 bases and J by 3 bases, leaving 16 bases between them. CDR3 loop: CASSLDSGPNGYEQYF. DNA of the CDR3: TGCGCCAGCAGCTTGGATTCCGGGCCAAACGGCTACGAGCAGTACTTC.

The gene calls are TRBV10-1 and TRBJ2-7; 8 bases agree with TRBD2. The V gene end was trimmed by 8 bases and the J gene end by 4 bases; junction bases not matched to a gene: 13. Looked up from germline, CDR1 is WNHNN and CDR2 is SYGVQD (reference sequence). The CDR3 has 15 amino acids. CDR3 residues: CASSGGREGRYEQYF. CDR3 DNA: TGCGCCAGCTCTGGAGGACGGGAGGGCCGATACGAGCAGTACTTC.

This clonotype was seen many times. One end of the junction fails to match germline, which may point to a read error. The gene calls are TRBV11-2 and TRBJ2-7; 11 bases align to TRBD2. The germline CDR1 and CDR2 sequences are SGHAT and FQNNGV. The CDR3 covers 16 residues. This chain's CDR3 is CASSPMTSGISNEQYF. DNA for the CDR3: TGTGCCAGCAGCCCGATGACTAGCGGGATCTCCAACGAGCAGTACTTC. Together with reference TRBV11-2 and TRBJ2-7, the CDR3 gives the full variable domain: EAGVAQSPRYKIIEKRQSVAFWCNPISGHATLYWYQQILGQGPKLLIQFQNNGVVDDSQLPKDRFSAERLKGVDSTLKIQPAKLEDSAVYLCASSPMTSGISNEQYFGPGTRLTVT.